This TCR delta chain was recorded in a study of γδ T cells in repeated Plasmodium falciparum infection. Study information: Malian children with intense seasonal malaria exposure were compared with matched Australian children.

Germline loops: CDR1 GEAIGNYY, CDR2 EKD. The CDR3 runs to 18 residues. V trimming: 0 bases; J trimming: 0 bases; junction bases outside the gene matches: 3. TCRdb called clones anew from the multiplex PCR reads with CATT. The sample consists of roughly 90,000 delta-chain clones, over 1.1% of them appearing once. Vgamma9/Vdelta2+ and Vdelta2-negative gammadelta T cells were flow-sorted from PBMC for bulk sequencing. This clone was counted ten times or more. Sequenced sample: gamma-delta T cells from blood. This receptor was taken from a pool of human donors (malaria-infected and uninfected, not separated). The chain recombines TRDV2 with TRDJ3, with 8 bases lining up with TRDD3. CDR3 in amino acids: CACDTVGDLSWDTRQMFF. The DNA for the CDR3 is TGTGCCTGTGACACCGTGGGGGATCTCTCCTGGGACACCCGACAGATGTTTTTC.